This TCR beta chain was profiled in a study of T-cell memory formation after mild COVID-19. Study in general: Largely, the TCR clusters proved donor specific.

One entry per CDR3 protein, called by TCRdb with MiXCR from the 5' RACE reads. The sample comprises around 340,000 distinct CDR3 sequences, over 13% of which are singletons, and about 20% rests with the top ten. This clonotype was picked up a small number of times. CDR3 length equals 16 residues. Trimming took 4 bases from V and 2 from J; bases not matched to a gene: 8. Germline CDR1 SGHRS, CDR2 YFSETQ. This sequence joins TRBV5-1 and TRBJ2-3; 9 bases agree with TRBD2. This TCR was recovered from a man aged 18 to 30 who had mild COVID-19 (a few samples of this study predate the infection). Cell type and time point are not known. The sample consisted of PBMCs or a T cell subset sorted from them (not recorded which). The CDR3 DNA follows: TGCGCCAGCAGCAAGGTAGCGGGGGAAGTCACAGATACGCAGTATTTT. Translating it yields CASSKVAGEVTDTQYF. Full variable domain (outside the CDR3, taken from reference TRBV5-1 and TRBJ2-3): KAGVTQTPRYLIKTRGQQVTLSCSPISGHRSVSWYQQTPGQGLQFLFEYFSETQRNKGNFPGRFSGRQFSNSRSEMNVSTLELGDSALYLCASSKVAGEVTDTQYFGPGTRLTVL.